This entry describes one TCR beta chain. Sequencing used immunoSEQ multiplex PCR; TCRdb keeps in-frame clones, though not all of them. The sample gives roughly 300,000 clones, about 89% of which show up once; approximately 5% is in the top ten. This entry belongs to a study of Ad26.COV2.S vaccination and SARS-CoV-2 variants. Regarding treatment: over 15 received Ad26.COV2.S at low or high dose, single or two shots; about 5 received placebo; per-sample allocation not given. Specimens were obtained on day 63 following the first vaccine or placebo injection. This CDR3 comprises 16 residues. Trimming at V came to 8 bases and at J to 1 base, leaving 9 bases not matched to a gene. Germline CDR1 reads LNHDA; CDR2 reads SQIVND (reference sequence).

The sample in question was peripheral blood, obtained in a trial of Ad26.COV2.S vaccine versus placebo. This TCR was recovered from a person aged 18-60 years who received the Ad26.COV2.S COVID-19 vaccine or a placebo. This rearrangement joins TRBV19 to TRBJ2-1; 9 bases align to TRBD2. The CDR3 protein is CASRRGGRGSYNEQFF. The CDR3, as DNA: TGTGCCAGTCGCCGCGGCGGGAGGGGGTCCTACAATGAGCAGTTCTTC.